The 26 T cell receptor beta chains below come from one sample, sequenced in a study of Ad26.COV2.S vaccination and SARS-CoV-2 variants. Treatment defined: over 15 received Ad26.COV2.S at low or high dose, single or two shots; about 5 received placebo; per-sample allocation not given. On day 63 after the first injection, vaccine and placebo recipients gave samples. Clones were sequenced by immunoSEQ multiplex PCR, and TCRdb holds only the in-frame ones, with some missing. The table records about 400,000 clones, about 80% of them present only once. The material sequenced was peripheral blood, taken in a trial of Ad26.COV2.S vaccine versus placebo. These receptors were collected from a person aged 18 to 65 who received the Ad26.COV2.S COVID-19 vaccine or a placebo.

V is TRBV6-6 and J is TRBJ2-3; TRBD2 might be the D (6 bases). CDR1 and CDR2 from the germline V gene are MNHNY and SVGAGI (reference sequence). Trimming took off 7 bases at V and 0 bases at J, with 14 bases between the two ends. CDR3 length: 15 residues. CDR3 protein: CASTPGAPSTDTQYF. In nucleotides, the CDR3 is TGTGCCAGCACCCCGGGAGCGCCCAGCACAGATACGCAGTATTTT.

This clone was recorded many times. At the DNA level, this CDR3 is encoded by other sequences in the same sample as well. The chain links TRBV29-1 to TRBJ2-7; TRBD1 matches at 11 bases. The CDR3 has 14 amino acids. Germline V CDR1 and CDR2: SQVTM, ANQGSEA. The junction had 3 bases not matched to a gene; V was cut back by 1 base and J by 4 bases. As DNA, the CDR3 is TGCAGCGTTGAAGTAGGGGACAGGGGGTACGAGCAGTACTTC. This gives the protein CSVEVGDRGYEQYF.

This clone was seen just once. The V gene is TRBV30, the J gene TRBJ1-2; D is unresolved. Germline V gives CDR1 GTSNPN, CDR2 SVGIG (reference sequence). The CDR3 covers 11 residues. Trimming shortened V by 0 bases and J by 8 bases, and 7 bases separated the two germline ends. CDR3 sequence reads: CAWSVLGGYTF. The CDR3 bases are TGTGCCTGGAGTGTACTAGGAGGCTACACCTTC.

The count of this clone is one. This chain uses TRBV7-9 with TRBJ1-3; D uncertain. Germline-derived CDR1 and CDR2 are SEHNR and FQNEAQ (reference sequence). The germline V and J ends were trimmed by 4 bases and 2 bases, with 6 bases remaining between them. This CDR3 region has 13 residues. The DNA for the CDR3 is TGTGCCAGCAGCTCCCTAACTGGAAACACCATATATTTT. It specifies CASSSLTGNTIYF. Full variable domain (rest looked up from reference TRBV7-9 and TRBJ1-3): DTGVSQNPRHKITKRGQNVTFRCDPISEHNRLYWYRQTLGQGPEFLTYFQNEAQLEKSRLLSDRFSAERPKGSFSTLEIQRTEQGDSAMYLCASSSLTGNTIYFGEGSWLTVV.

The chain is built from TRBV15 and TRBJ2-6; D is unresolved. Germline CDR1 is LNHNV and CDR2 is YYDKDF (reference sequence). The CDR3 is 16 residues long. The germline V and J ends were trimmed by 5 bases and 0 bases, with 11 bases remaining between them. The CDR3 DNA reads as TGTGCCACCAGCCCCCCTCGCGGCTCTGGGGCCAACGTCCTGACTTTC. This gives the protein CATSPPRGSGANVLTF.

This sequence joins TRBV7-9 and TRBJ2-5, with D possibly being TRBD1 (6 bases). Trimming pared 4 bases from V and 7 bases from J, leaving 19 bases between. CDR1 and CDR2 (germline): SEHNR, FQNEAQ (reference sequence). The CDR3 loop spans 15 amino acids. CDR3 sequence: CASSSQDRPPRTQYF. CDR3 in DNA: TGTGCCAGCAGCTCGCAAGACAGGCCCCCGAGGACCCAGTACTTC.

CDR3 amino acids: CASSQGLGLTYEQYF. CDR3 DNA sequence: TGCGCCAGCAGCCAAGGGCTAGGGCTCACCTACGAGCAGTACTTC. J is TRBJ2-7 and V is TRBV4-3; D uncertain. V lost 1 base to trimming and J lost 2 bases, with 12 bases between them. CDR1 is LGHNA and CDR2 is YSLEER in the germline V gene. The CDR3 loop spans 15 amino acids.

This chain joins TRBV5-1 and TRBJ1-4, with D uncertain. With 0 bases removed from V and 8 bases from J, the gap between germline ends came to 11 bases. Germline CDR1 is SGHRS and CDR2 is YFSETQ. The CDR3 loop spans 14 amino acids. The CDR3 protein is CASSLGQYQEKLFF. The CDR3 region has the DNA TGCGCCAGCAGCTTGGGGCAGTATCAGGAAAAACTGTTTTTT.

The rearrangement joins TRBV6-5 to TRBJ1-3; D perhaps matches TRBD1 (6 bases). The germline CDR1 and CDR2 sequences are MNHEY and SVGAGI. V was cut by 6 bases and J by 0 bases, with 9 bases left in between. CDR3 length: 14 residues. The CDR3 DNA sequence: TGTGCCAGCAGCCGAGGGGGCTCTGGAAACACCATATATTTT. Amino acid sequence: CASSRGGSGNTIYF.

The chain links TRBV6-6 to TRBJ2-3; 8 nucleotides match TRBD1. Germline values: CDR1 MNHNY, CDR2 SVGAGI (reference sequence). This CDR3 is 15 amino acids long. Unmatched junction bases numbered 7, after V lost 2 bases and J lost 6 bases. CDR3 region: CASSYGQGFADTQYF. The DNA for the CDR3 is TGTGCCAGCAGTTACGGACAGGGATTTGCGGATACGCAGTATTTT.

CDR3: CASKEREIEQFF. DNA for the CDR3: TGTGCCAGCAAGGAGCGGGAGATTGAGCAGTTCTTC. The rearrangement joins TRBV2 to TRBJ2-1; 8 nucleotides line up with TRBD2. V trimming: 7 bases; J trimming: 9 bases; junction bases outside the gene matches: 5. Germline assignment: CDR1 SNHLY and CDR2 FYNNEI. The CDR3 is 12 amino acids.

This clone has just a few counts. The chain has TRBV18 and TRBJ1-2; weak D call: TRBD1 (5 bases). CDR1 and CDR2 from the germline V gene are KGHSH and LQKENI. V lost 1 base and J lost 8, with 11 bases in between. This CDR3 spans 13 amino acids. DNA for the CDR3: TGTGCCAGCTCACCACATGCGGGGGAGGGCTACACCTTC. It yields the protein CASSPHAGEGYTF. Together with reference TRBV18 and TRBJ1-2, the CDR3 gives the full variable domain: NAGVMQNPRHLVRRRGQEARLRCSPMKGHSHVYWYRQLPEEGLKFMVYLQKENIIDESGMPKERFSAEFPKEGPSILRIQQVVRGDSAAYFCASSPHAGEGYTFGSGTRLTVV.

V and J are TRBV24-1 and TRBJ2-2; a weak D match, TRBD1 (6 bases). The CDR3 is 14 amino acids. V was cut by 6 bases and J by 3 bases, with 10 bases left in between. The germline V gene encodes CDR1 KGHDR and CDR2 SFDVKD. The CDR3 spells CATSTGFDTGELFF. The CDR3 DNA sequence: TGTGCCACCAGTACAGGGTTCGACACCGGGGAGCTGTTTTTT.

As to this clone: The same CDR3 arises from other DNA sequences in this sample as well. The CDR3 loop is CASSQGLAGVTGELFF. CDR3 nucleotides: TGTGCCAGCAGCCAAGGGCTAGCGGGAGTAACCGGGGAGCTGTTTTTT. V is TRBV3-1 (or the pseudogene TRBV3-2) and J is TRBJ2-2, with TRBD2 matching 10 bases. This CDR3 is 16 amino acids long. Trimming cost V 1 base and J 5 bases; bases outside gene matches: 4. Germline loops: CDR1 LGHDT, CDR2 YNNKEL (reference sequence).

The chain is built from TRBV6-2 or TRBV6-3 and TRBJ2-5, with 8 bases lining up with TRBD1. The trim removed 2 bases at V and 3 bases at J, leaving 8 bases unmatched. This CDR3 region has 16 residues. Germline-derived CDR1 and CDR2 are MNHEY and SVGEGT. The CDR3 loop is CASSYGWTGREETQYF. In nucleotides, the CDR3 is TGTGCCAGCAGTTACGGATGGACAGGGAGAGAAGAGACCCAGTACTTC.

The chain uses TRBV10-3 and TRBJ1-3, with D perhaps TRBD1 (6 bases). This CDR3 region has 13 residues. Trimming cost V 11 bases and J 0 bases, with 11 bases left between them. CDR1 ENHRY and CDR2 SYGVKD come from the germline V gene. The CDR3: CAARDNSGNTIYF. CDR3 sequence (DNA): TGTGCCGCCCGGGACAACTCTGGAAACACCATATATTTT.

The genes are TRBV19 and TRBJ1-4; D remains ambiguous. There are 15 residues in the CDR3. Trimming stripped 5 bases from V and 8 bases from J, with 18 bases between. Germline assignment: CDR1 LNHDA and CDR2 SQIVND (reference sequence). The CDR3 is CASSSPGPGREKLFF. CDR3 sequence (DNA): TGTGCCAGTAGTTCTCCGGGCCCCGGAAGGGAAAAACTGTTTTTT.

The gene calls are TRBV6-1 and TRBJ1-1; possible D gene TRBD1, 5 bases. V shed 3 bases and J shed 6 bases, with 8 bases lying between them. Per the germline V gene, CDR1 is MNHNS and CDR2 is SASEGT. This CDR3 has 12 amino acids. The CDR3 region is CASSESGAEAFF. The CDR3 nucleotides read TGTGCCAGCAGTGAGTCGGGGGCTGAAGCTTTCTTT.

The rearrangement uses TRBV15 and TRBJ1-5; D gene unclear. The ends were cut back, 8 bases at V and 0 bases at J, with 5 bases in the middle. This CDR3 is 12 amino acids long. The V gene's germline CDR1 is LNHNV and CDR2 YYDKDF (reference sequence). CDR3 sequence reads: CATSPSNQPQHF. CDR3 bases: TGTGCCACCTCCCCTAGCAATCAGCCCCAGCATTTT.

The chain employs TRBV11-2 and TRBJ2-7; D possibly corresponds to TRBD1 (6 bases). The CDR3 length is 11 residues. The V gene lost 0 bases and the J gene lost 9 bases, with 6 bases spanning the gap. In germline, CDR1 is SGHAT, CDR2 FQNNGV. This chain's CDR3 is CASSLEDRQYF. The CDR3 DNA is TGTGCCAGCAGCTTAGAGGACAGGCAGTACTTC.

This rearrangement joins TRBV7-3 to TRBJ1-2; TRBD1 matches 10 bases. Germline assignment: CDR1 SGHTA and CDR2 FQGTGA. V was pared by 4 bases and J by 7 bases, with 9 bases of the junction left unmatched. This CDR3 has 15 residues. For the CDR3, the DNA is TGTGCCAGCAGCTCGGGACAGGGGATAAGTGGTGGCTACACCTTC. The encoded protein is CASSSGQGISGGYTF.

CDR3 DNA sequence: TGTGCCAGCAGCCCGGACGCAAACTATGGCTACACCTTC. This gives the protein CASSPDANYGYTF. The chain is built from TRBV4-2 and TRBJ1-2, with D uncertain. From germline, CDR1 is LGHNA and CDR2 YNFKEQ. The CDR3 spans 13 residues. The V end lost 4 bases, the J end lost 2 bases, and 8 bases lay between the germline ends.

The V gene is TRBV7-2, the J gene TRBJ2-3, with D perhaps matching TRBD1 (5 bases). The CDR3 is 15 amino acids. Trimming pared 5 bases from V and 1 base from J, leaving 13 bases between. Germline V gene sequence: CDR1 SGHTA, CDR2 FQGNSA. The CDR3 protein is CASSRGATRTDTQYF. In DNA form, the CDR3 reads TGTGCCAGCAGCCGTGGGGCTACTCGCACAGATACGCAGTATTTT.

The chain employs TRBV21-1 and TRBJ2-3; the table names TRBD1, a call not compared with the DNA. TRBV21-1 is assigned pseudogene status. CDR3 length: 17 residues. CDR3 in amino acids: CASSNWAGGRLADTQYF. The CDR3 coding sequence is TGTGCCAGCAGCAATTGGGCAGGGGGCCGTTTAGCAGATACGCAGTATTTT.

This sequence joins TRBV3-1 (or the pseudogene TRBV3-2) and TRBJ1-5; TRBD1 matches 9 bases. The V segment lost 4 bases and the J segment 11 bases; nucleotides outside the gene matches: 9. This CDR3 is 14 amino acids long. Germline V CDR1 and CDR2: LGHDT, YNNKEL (reference sequence). CDR3 DNA: TGTGCCAGCAGCCGCGGACAGGGGAAGGAGTCCCAGCATTTT. It specifies CASSRGQGKESQHF.

This sequence joins TRBV7-6 and TRBJ2-2, with D unresolved. The CDR3 is made up of 14 amino acids. Germline CDR1 is SGHVS and CDR2 is FNYEAQ. Trimming stripped 0 bases from V and 6 bases from J, with 8 bases between. In nucleotides, the CDR3 is TGTGCCAGCAGCTTAGCATCCGCGTCCGGGGAGCTGTTTTTT. It translates to CASSLASASGELFF.